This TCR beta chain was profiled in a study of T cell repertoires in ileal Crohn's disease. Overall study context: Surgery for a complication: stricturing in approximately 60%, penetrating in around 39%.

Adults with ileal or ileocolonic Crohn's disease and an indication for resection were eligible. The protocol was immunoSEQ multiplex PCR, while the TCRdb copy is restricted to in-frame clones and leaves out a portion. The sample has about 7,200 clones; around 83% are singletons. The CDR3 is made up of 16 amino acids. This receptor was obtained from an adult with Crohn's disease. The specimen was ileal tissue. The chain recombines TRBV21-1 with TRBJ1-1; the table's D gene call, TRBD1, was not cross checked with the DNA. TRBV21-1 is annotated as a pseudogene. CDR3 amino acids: CASSRWTGRPYTEAFF. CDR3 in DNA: TGTGCCAGCAGCAGGTGGACAGGGAGGCCGTACACTGAAGCTTTCTTT.